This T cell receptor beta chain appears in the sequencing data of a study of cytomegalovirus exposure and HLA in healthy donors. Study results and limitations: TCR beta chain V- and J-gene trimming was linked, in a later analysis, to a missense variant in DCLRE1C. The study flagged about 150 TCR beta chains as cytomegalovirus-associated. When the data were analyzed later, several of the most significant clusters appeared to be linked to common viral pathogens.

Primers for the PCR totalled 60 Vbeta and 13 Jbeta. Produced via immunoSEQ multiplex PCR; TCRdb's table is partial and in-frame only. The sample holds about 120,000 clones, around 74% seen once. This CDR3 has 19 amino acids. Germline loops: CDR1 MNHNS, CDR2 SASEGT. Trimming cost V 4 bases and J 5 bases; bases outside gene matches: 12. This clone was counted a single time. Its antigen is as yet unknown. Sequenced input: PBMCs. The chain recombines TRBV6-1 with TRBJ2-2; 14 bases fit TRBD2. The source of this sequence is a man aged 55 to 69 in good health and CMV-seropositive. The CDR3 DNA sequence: TGTGCCAGCAGTGCCGGGACTAGCGGGAGTAGGATTTGGACCGGGGAGCTGTTTTTT. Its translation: CASSAGTSGSRIWTGELFF.